Each of the 12 T cell receptor beta chains below was sequenced from the same sample in a study of spatial heterogeneity in lung cancer. The time point was: sample taken at primary tumor resection. Unsorted tumor, nontumor lung tissue or cryopreserved PBMC supplied the whole RNA. TCRdb called the 5' RACE reads again in MiXCR, with one record for every CDR3 protein. The sample yields about 38,000 distinct CDR3 sequences, around 5.5% seen once. The sequences come from PBMCs, collected at surgery. The receptors were sampled from a female donor with early-stage non-small cell lung cancer.

The chain is built from TRBV6-6 and TRBJ1-1, with D tentatively TRBD1 (5 bases). Germline CDR1 MNHNY, CDR2 SVGAGI (reference sequence). CDR3 length: 13 amino acids. Trimming stripped 5 bases from V and 1 base from J, with 8 bases between. Written as DNA, the CDR3 is TGTGCCAGCAGTACCACAGGGAACACTGAAGCTTTCTTT. Translated, it gives CASSTTGNTEAFF.

Many counts were recorded for this clonotype. The J gene is TRBJ1-1, the V gene TRBV6-5; D remains ambiguous. Germline CDR1 is MNHEY and CDR2 is SVGAGI. V lost 5 bases to trimming and J lost 1 base, with 14 bases between them. The CDR3 runs 15 residues. The DNA of the CDR3 is TGTGCCAGCAGTCCACAACCGGGCGCGAACACTGAAGCTTTCTTT. This encodes CASSPQPGANTEAFF.

In its sample, this clonotype was seen many times. This chain links TRBV7-8 with TRBJ2-3; TRBD1 aligns across 8 bases. V lost 4 bases and J lost 1; bases outside the gene matches: 4. This CDR3 is 15 amino acids long. Per germline, CDR1 SGHVS and CDR2 FQNEAQ. CDR3 amino acids: CASSSGGRGTDTQYF. DNA of the CDR3: TGTGCCAGCAGCTCAGGGGGCCGTGGCACAGATACGCAGTATTTT.

This clonotype was detected many times. The chain uses TRBV7-9 and TRBJ2-7, with D uncertain. Germline V gives CDR1 SEHNR, CDR2 FQNEAQ (reference sequence). This CDR3 spans 11 amino acids. The V end was cut by 5 bases, the J end by 3 bases, with 5 bases between. CDR3 nucleotides: TGTGCCAGCAGCCCCGGCTACGAGCAGTACTTC. Protein sequence: CASSPGYEQYF.

V usage is TRBV19 and J usage is TRBJ2-5; D gene uncertain. Germline V lookup: CDR1 LNHDA, CDR2 SQIVND (reference sequence). This CDR3 is 15 amino acids long. Trimming cost V 9 bases and J 2 bases, with 19 bases left between them. The CDR3 region is CASALDGRRQETQYF. CDR3 coding DNA: TGTGCCAGCGCCTTGGACGGTCGCCGGCAAGAGACCCAGTACTTC.

This clonotype was observed a few times. The chain joins TRBV19 to TRBJ1-5; D uncertain. CDR3 length equals 14 residues. The germline V gene has CDR1 LNHDA and CDR2 SQIVND (reference sequence). V gave up 1 base and J gave up 4 bases, with 8 bases separating them. CDR3 DNA sequence: TGTGCCAGTAGTATAGTTGGGGAGAATCAGCCCCAGCATTTT. This codes for CASSIVGENQPQHF. The full variable domain, its missing parts supplied by reference TRBV19 and TRBJ1-5, is DGGITQSPKYLFRKEGQNVTLSCEQNLNHDAMYWYRQDPGQGLRLIYYSQIVNDFQKGDIAEGYSVSREKKESFPLTVTSAQKNPTAFYLCASSIVGENQPQHFGDGTRLSIL.

This clonotype was detected a few times. The chain recombines TRBV3-1 with TRBJ2-3, with D uncertain. The germline V gene encodes CDR1 LGHDT and CDR2 YNNKEL (reference sequence). Trimming pared 1 base from V and 1 base from J, leaving 18 bases between. The CDR3 has 18 residues. The CDR3 loop reads CASSQVPLSDLGTDTQYF. CDR3 sequence (DNA): TGTGCCAGCAGCCAAGTCCCGCTCAGCGATTTAGGCACAGATACGCAGTATTTT.

This clonotype appeared many times. The chain combines TRBV4-2 with TRBJ2-7, with TRBD1 as a possible D gene (6 bases). The germline gives CDR1 LGHNA, CDR2 YNFKEQ. V lost 0 bases and J lost 7, with 13 bases in between. The CDR3 loop spans 14 amino acids. The CDR3 DNA is TGTGCCAGCAGCCAAGATCTGCAGGGGCGGGAGCAGTACTTC. Translated, it gives CASSQDLQGREQYF.

Ten or more counts support this clonotype. This chain connects TRBV18 to TRBJ2-3; the match to TRBD2 covers 12 bases. The junction had 11 bases not matched to a gene; V was cut back by 3 bases and J by 4 bases. The CDR3 sequence is 18 residues long. Germline V gene sequence: CDR1 KGHSH, CDR2 LQKENI. CDR3 sequence (DNA): TGTGCCAGCTCACCGCAAGCTAGCGGGGGGGCCGGTTCAGATACGCAGTATTTT. Translation gives CASSPQASGGAGSDTQYF.

This clonotype was picked up a small number of times. The chain uses TRBV20-1 and TRBJ2-3, with 12 bases that match TRBD2. This CDR3 has 20 residues. Trimming cost V 1 base and J 8 bases; bases outside gene matches: 22. Per germline, CDR1 DFQATT and CDR2 SNEGSKA (reference sequence). In DNA, the CDR3 is TGCAGTGCTAGAGTCGGGACTAGCGGGCTCCAAGGGCACAGATCTGGTACGCAGTATTTT. This gives the protein CSARVGTSGLQGHRSGTQYF.

This clonotype occurred many times. The CDR3 spells CASSYRGLGNTIYF. CDR3 DNA: TGTGCCAGCAGCTACAGGGGGCTCGGAAACACCATATATTTT. The V and J genes are TRBV5-6 and TRBJ1-3; 9 nucleotides line up with TRBD1. V was clipped by 3 bases and J by 4 bases; unmatched bases: 2. CDR1 SGHDT and CDR2 YYEEEE come from the germline V gene. CDR3 length equals 14 residues.

This clonotype was counted at least ten times. This chain links TRBV19 with TRBJ2-5; 7 bases match TRBD2. Trimming took 7 bases from V and 5 from J; bases not matched to a gene: 10. CDR1 is LNHDA and CDR2 is SQIVND in the germline V gene (reference sequence). CDR3 size: 14 residues. The CDR3: CASNSAGPGETQYF. CDR3 sequence (DNA): TGTGCCAGTAACTCAGCGGGGCCCGGGGAGACCCAGTACTTC.